This TCR beta chain is drawn from a study of T cells after posttransplantation cyclophosphamide. V lost 1 base to trimming and J lost 9 bases, with 7 bases between them. This CDR3 comprises 12 residues. CDR1 and CDR2 from the germline V gene are SGHRS and YFSETQ. Treatment was busulfan-fludarabine conditioning, a marrow graft, and cyclophosphamide on days +3 and +4. Study-level points and caveats: Recipient CMV seropositivity and CMV reactivation strongly tracked TRB clonality. Donor CD8+ memory clones often dominated recipient blood repertoires at later times. Skin or GI-infiltrating T cells shared few TRB sequences with blood.

Produced via immunoSEQ multiplex PCR; TCRdb's table is partial and in-frame only. This table holds 9,500 to 15,000 clones, roughly 2% found once. On this clone: As yet, its antigen is unknown.

The clonotype originates from a male patient aged 30 to 40 who received an allogeneic stem cell transplant from a related donor, was CMV-positive, and had no GVHD. The graft donor may account for some of the T cells. The input for sequencing was PBMCs, taken after allogeneic stem cell transplant with posttransplant cyclophosphamide. The chain employs TRBV5-1 and TRBJ2-2; a possible D gene is TRBD1 (5 bases). The CDR3, as DNA: TGCGCCAGCAGCTTGTTGGACAGGGAGCTGTTTTTT. This translates into CASSLLDRELFF. Using reference TRBV5-1 and TRBJ2-2 for the parts outside the CDR3, the full variable domain is KAGVTQTPRYLIKTRGQQVTLSCSPISGHRSVSWYQQTPGQGLQFLFEYFSETQRNKGNFPGRFSGRQFSNSRSEMNVSTLELGDSALYLCASSLLDRELFFGEGSRLTVL.